Each of the 17 T cell receptor beta chains below was sequenced from the same sample in a study of T cell repertoires in cytomegalovirus infection. One entry per CDR3 protein results from TCRdb running MiXCR on the reads. The sample lists some 240,000 distinct CDR3 sequences, approximately 15% occurring once. The specimen was CD8+ T cells from PBMCs. These receptors all stem from a human donor in good health (CMV status not recorded). Some clones in this sample may be carry-over from other donors' samples.

This clonotype was found many times. The chain recombines TRBV7-6 with TRBJ1-6; 8 bases fit TRBD1. With 5 bases clipped from V and 5 bases from J, the junction kept 2 bases outside the gene matches. The CDR3 sequence is 14 residues long. Germline lookup yields CDR1 SGHVS and CDR2 FNYEAQ. The CDR3 DNA reads TGTGCCAGCAGCACAGGGGGTAATAATTCACCCCTCCACTTT. Translation: CASSTGGNNSPLHF.

This clonotype came up a few times. The chain joins TRBV25-1 to TRBJ2-1; D gene ambiguous. Trimming cost V 1 base and J 6 bases, with 13 bases left between them. CDR1 and CDR2 (germline): MGHDK, SYGVNS. CDR3 length: 15 amino acids. The CDR3 bases are TGTGCCAGCAGTGAATGGGGTGGATTCGGCAATGAGCAGTTCTTC. This sequence encodes CASSEWGGFGNEQFF.

This clonotype was seen more than once but under ten times. Its ends do not fully match the called genes, so a read error is possible. This chain links TRBV4-1 with TRBJ2-7; D might be TRBD1 or TRBD2, each matching 5 bases. The germline V gene encodes CDR1 MGHRA and CDR2 YSYEKL. CDR3 size: 16 residues. CDR3 amino acids: CASSQDLYGDPYEQYF. CDR3 DNA sequence: TGTGCCAGCAGCCAAGATCTTTACGGGGACCCCTACGAGCAGTACTTC.

This clonotype was observed a few times. The genes are TRBV5-6 and TRBJ2-3; no clear D. Germline CDR1 reads SGHDT; CDR2 reads YYEEEE. This CDR3 is built from 16 residues. Trimming removed 0 bases from V and 1 base from J, with 12 bases in between. The CDR3 nucleotides read TGTGCCAGCAGCTTGGGGGGAATACGGGGCACAGATACGCAGTATTTT. Amino acids: CASSLGGIRGTDTQYF.

The sample holds many counts of this clonotype. V and J are TRBV6-6 and TRBJ2-2; 11 positions match TRBD2. The trim removed 1 base at V and 2 bases at J, leaving 3 bases unmatched. This CDR3 contains 17 residues. The germline CDR1 and CDR2 sequences are MNHNY and SVGAGI (reference sequence). The CDR3 here is CASSYWGLAVNTGELFF. CDR3 bases: TGTGCCAGCAGTTACTGGGGACTAGCGGTTAACACCGGGGAGCTGTTTTTT.

The chain recombines TRBV10-3 with TRBJ2-7; TRBD1 matches 10 bases. Germline trimming cut 0 bases from V and 5 bases from J; bases unmatched to any gene: 7. This CDR3 has 16 residues. Germline assignment: CDR1 ENHRY and CDR2 SYGVKD. For the CDR3, the DNA is TGTGCCATCAGTGAGTCCGACCGGGACAGGGGTGACGAGCAGTACTTC. Its protein is CAISESDRDRGDEQYF.

There are many counts of this clonotype. The chain joins TRBV6-1 to TRBJ2-5; D possibly uses TRBD1 or TRBD2 (5 bases each). The CDR3 is 15 residues long. V was shortened by 6 bases and J by 5 bases, with 19 bases between the two germline ends. Germline V gene data show CDR1 as MNHNS and CDR2 as SASEGT. This chain's CDR3 is CASSRWGEGWETQYF. In nucleotides, the CDR3 is TGTGCCAGCAGCCGATGGGGTGAGGGGTGGGAGACCCAGTACTTC.

Turning to this clonotype: A read error may explain this, as a much larger clone is one base away. The rearrangement uses TRBV6-6 and TRBJ1-1; D might be TRBD1 (6 bases). CDR1 and CDR2 from the germline V gene are MNHNY and SVGAGI (reference sequence). Trimming removed 8 bases at V and 3 bases at J, with 16 bases between. The CDR3 loop spans 14 amino acids. CDR3 region: CASLRGAPDTEAFF. The CDR3 DNA sequence: TGTGCCAGCTTGCGGGGGGCGCCGGACACTGAAGCTTTCTTT.

In this sample, this clonotype turned up a few times. The chain uses TRBV20-1 and TRBJ2-7; D unresolved. This CDR3 is built from 13 residues. CDR1 and CDR2 from the germline V gene are DFQATT and SNEGSKA (reference sequence). V was cut by 0 bases and J by 0 bases, with 6 bases left in between. This chain's CDR3 is CSAREASSYEQYF. The DNA for the CDR3 is TGCAGTGCTAGAGAGGCCTCCTCCTACGAGCAGTACTTC.

Only a few counts were recorded for this clonotype. The chain links TRBV28 to TRBJ1-2; D uncertain. V was clipped by 8 bases and J by 7 bases, with 14 bases between them. The CDR3 has 12 amino acids. Germline CDR1 MDHEN, CDR2 SYDVKM. This chain's CDR3 is CASLKGIAGYTF. The CDR3, as DNA: TGTGCCAGCCTTAAGGGAATAGCTGGCTACACCTTC.

This clonotype has a count of ten or more. The chain recombines TRBV20-1 with TRBJ2-5; TRBD2 might be the D (6 bases). Trimming pared 7 bases from V and 5 bases from J, leaving 20 bases between. Germline values: CDR1 DFQATT, CDR2 SNEGSKA (reference sequence). The CDR3 is 14 residues long. The CDR3, as DNA: TGCAGTGTCACCGCGGACTACCTGCCGGAGACCCAGTACTTC. Protein: CSVTADYLPETQYF.

There are many counts of this clonotype. This chain links TRBV19 with TRBJ1-2; perhaps TRBD1 as D (5 bases). Germline CDR1 reads LNHDA; CDR2 reads SQIVND (reference sequence). This CDR3 comprises 15 residues. The V gene lost 9 bases and the J gene lost 1 base, with 18 bases spanning the gap. The CDR3 sequence: CASQGGGNINYGYTF. As DNA, the CDR3 is TGTGCCAGCCAGGGCGGCGGGAATATTAACTATGGCTACACCTTC.

This clonotype was observed a few times. The V gene is TRBV7-9, the J gene TRBJ1-3; weak D call: TRBD1 (6 bases). The germline gives CDR1 SEHNR, CDR2 FQNEAQ (reference sequence). Trimming left V 6 bases short and J 0 bases short, with 12 bases between. CDR3 length: 15 amino acids. The chain's CDR3 is CASRGGGRSGNTIYF. The DNA for the CDR3 is TGTGCCAGCAGGGGCGGGGGGCGCTCTGGAAACACCATATATTTT.

In this sample, this clonotype turned up a few times. J is TRBJ2-1 and V is TRBV6-1; no definite D call. CDR3 size: 18 residues. Trimming removed 0 bases from V and 7 bases from J, with 22 bases in between. CDR1 and CDR2 (germline): MNHNS, SASEGT. The CDR3 loop is CASSEARPLRIGFNEQFF. The CDR3 DNA is TGTGCCAGCAGTGAAGCAAGGCCGCTACGGATAGGGTTTAATGAGCAGTTCTTC.

This clonotype turned up a few times. This chain connects TRBV7-6 to TRBJ2-3, with D perhaps matching TRBD1 (6 bases). This CDR3 region has 15 residues. Trimming shortened V by 5 bases and J by 4 bases, and 16 bases separated the two germline ends. Per germline, CDR1 SGHVS and CDR2 FNYEAQ. CDR3 protein: CASSRTGFGADTQYF. Here the CDR3 DNA reads TGTGCCAGCAGCCGAACAGGGTTCGGTGCAGATACGCAGTATTTT. The full variable domain, with the rest looked up from reference TRBV7-6 and TRBJ2-3, is GAGVSQSPRYKVTKRGQDVALRCDPISGHVSLYWYRQALGQGPEFLTYFNYEAQQDKSGLPNDRFSAERPEGSISTLTIQRTEQRDSAMYRCASSRTGFGADTQYFGPGTRLTVL.

This clonotype has only a few counts. The genes are TRBV6-2 or TRBV6-3 and TRBJ2-1; D may correspond to TRBD1 or TRBD2 (5 bases each). The CDR3 has 13 residues. Trimming shortened V by 5 bases and J by 9 bases, and 14 bases separated the two germline ends. Germline-derived CDR1 and CDR2 are MNHEY and SVGEGT. The CDR3 is CASSPGTFSEQFF. The CDR3 DNA is TGTGCCAGCAGTCCAGGGACCTTCAGTGAGCAGTTCTTC.

With regard to this clonotype: A much more abundant neighbour one base away suggests this may be a read error. The rearrangement joins TRBV14 to TRBJ2-7; D is perhaps TRBD1 or TRBD2 (5 bases each). The CDR3 runs 15 residues. Trimming removed 4 bases from V and 2 bases from J, with 15 bases in between. Germline CDR1 and CDR2: SGHDN and FVKESK. CDR3 residues: CASSRHGTGPYEQYF. CDR3 bases: TGTGCCAGCAGCCGTCACGGGACGGGTCCCTACGAGCAGTACTTC.